The 10 T cell receptor beta chains listed next were all sequenced from one sample in a study of blood T cell repertoires in COVID-19. Only in-frame clones appear in the TCRdb table, and some are missing; sequencing was by immunoSEQ multiplex PCR. The sample has about 120,000 clones; just over 90% are singletons. Sequenced material: peripheral blood. These receptors all stem from a human donor with active COVID-19. The donor label of this sample is uncertain.

V and J are TRBV18 and TRBJ2-7; 12 nucleotides match TRBD2. This CDR3 has 12 amino acids. The trim removed 8 bases at V and 7 bases at J, leaving 3 bases unmatched. CDR1 is KGHSH, CDR2 LQKENI, per germline. CDR3 nucleotides: TGTGCCAGCGCGACTAGCGGGGGTGAGCAGTACTTC. It codes for CASATSGGEQYF.

The chain joins TRBV6-5 to TRBJ2-7, with TRBD2 matching over 11 bases. Germline values: CDR1 MNHEY, CDR2 SVGAGI. V gave up 5 bases and J gave up 3 bases; unmatched junction bases: 6. The CDR3 length is 15 residues. This chain's CDR3 is CASSTLAGGLYEQYF. Here the CDR3 DNA reads TGTGCCAGCAGTACATTAGCGGGGGGGCTCTACGAGCAGTACTTC.

The rearrangement uses TRBV7-9 and TRBJ1-1, with 10 bases fitting TRBD1. Germline CDR1 and CDR2: SEHNR and FQNEAQ (reference sequence). Unmatched junction bases numbered 13, after V lost 5 bases and J lost 4 bases. The CDR3 runs 17 residues. CDR3 in DNA: TGTGCCAGCAGCCAACGGGACAGGGGTTCTTCGGGCACTGAAGCTTTCTTT. The encoded protein is CASSQRDRGSSGTEAFF.

The chain couples TRBV6-5 to TRBJ2-7, with TRBD1 as a possible D gene (5 bases). The germline V and J ends were trimmed by 6 bases and 3 bases, with 12 bases remaining between them. Germline-derived CDR1 and CDR2 are MNHEY and SVGAGI. The CDR3 sequence is 13 residues long. The CDR3 DNA follows: TGTGCCAGCAGCCCGACAGATGACTACGAGCAGTACTTC. Its protein is CASSPTDDYEQYF.

CDR3 residues: CASTTGTGNGYTF. Here the CDR3 DNA reads TGTGCCAGCACCACCGGGACAGGGAACGGCTACACCTTC. This chain uses TRBV9 with TRBJ1-2, with TRBD1 identical over 9 bases. The CDR3 is made up of 13 amino acids. Germline CDR1 and CDR2: SGDLS and YYNGEE. V was pared by 6 bases and J by 8 bases, with 8 bases of the junction left unmatched.

In this sample, this clone turned up a few times. The V and J genes are TRBV27 and TRBJ2-6; no firm D call. The V gene lost 3 bases and the J gene lost 1 base, with 13 bases spanning the gap. The CDR3 totals 17 residues. Germline loops: CDR1 MNHEY, CDR2 SMNVEV (reference sequence). The CDR3 region is CASSFIFRGSGANVLTF. CDR3 DNA: TGTGCCAGCAGTTTTATCTTTCGAGGATCTGGGGCCAACGTCCTGACTTTC. The full variable domain, in which reference TRBV27 and TRBJ2-6 provide the parts outside the CDR3, is EAQVTQNPRYLITVTGKKLTVTCSQNMNHEYMSWYRQDPGLGLRQIYYSMNVEVTDKGDVPEGYKVSRKEKRNFPLILESPSPNQTSLYFCASSFIFRGSGANVLTFGAGSRLTVL.

V and J are TRBV7-8 and TRBJ2-7; maybe TRBD2 (5 bases). The CDR3 is made up of 17 amino acids. Germline-derived CDR1 and CDR2 are SGHVS and FQNEAQ. V shed 1 base and J shed 2 bases, with 18 bases lying between them. CDR3 sequence: CASSLGRKPLPTYEQYF. The CDR3 bases are TGTGCCAGCAGCTTAGGGAGGAAGCCCTTACCCACCTACGAGCAGTACTTC.

The chain couples TRBV29-1 to TRBJ1-3, with D possibly matching TRBD1 (5 bases). Trimming pared 2 bases from V and 3 bases from J, leaving 8 bases between. The CDR3 is made up of 13 amino acids. Germline lookup yields CDR1 SQVTM and CDR2 ANQGSEA. CDR3 nucleotides: TGCAGCGTTGAACAGGACATTGGAAACACCATATATTTT. It encodes CSVEQDIGNTIYF.

The chain has TRBV25-1 and TRBJ1-2, with TRBD1 matching 8 bases. CDR1 is MGHDK, CDR2 SYGVNS, per germline. This CDR3 region has 16 residues. With V trimmed by 4 bases and J by 6 bases, 13 bases remained unmatched. For the CDR3, the DNA is TGTGCCAGCAGTGCGCTTGGACAGGGTGGAGAGGATGGCTACACCTTC. Protein product: CASSALGQGGEDGYTF.

In DNA, the CDR3 is TGTGCCAGCAGTTCAAGTGACAGTCAAGAGACCCAGTACTTC. Its protein is CASSSSDSQETQYF. The gene calls are TRBV6-2 or TRBV6-3 and TRBJ2-5, with D possibly matching TRBD1 (5 bases). CDR1 and CDR2 (germline): MNHEY, SVGEGT. V lost 4 bases to trimming and J lost 2 bases, with 11 bases between them. The CDR3 sequence is 14 residues long.